This TCR beta chain was captured by sequencing in a study of blood T cell repertoires in COVID-19. The overall study: Nucleic acid was either cDNA or gDNA, and it came from T cells, B-cell-depleted T cells, or PBMCs.

Sequenced by immunoSEQ multiplex PCR; TCRdb stores in-frame clones only, minus some. The sample consists of about 70,000 clones, roughly 84% of them appearing once. The germline V and J ends were trimmed by 3 bases and 7 bases, with 18 bases remaining between them. The CDR3 is made up of 15 amino acids. Germline CDR1 reads SNHLY; CDR2 reads FYNNEI. The clonotype originates from a woman aged 18-30 years with acute or convalescent COVID-19. The V gene is TRBV2, the J gene TRBJ2-5, with D tentatively TRBD1 (5 bases). Source material: peripheral blood. The CDR3: CASSEDFTGLGTQYF. The DNA of the CDR3 is TGTGCCAGCAGTGAGGATTTTACAGGCCTGGGGACCCAGTACTTC. Complete variable domain (other parts from reference TRBV2 and TRBJ2-5): EPEVTQTPSHQVTQMGQEVILRCVPISNHLYFYWYRQILGQKVEFLVSFYNNEISEKSEIFDDQFSVERPDGSNFTLKIRSTKLEDSAMYFCASSEDFTGLGTQYFGPGTRLLVL.